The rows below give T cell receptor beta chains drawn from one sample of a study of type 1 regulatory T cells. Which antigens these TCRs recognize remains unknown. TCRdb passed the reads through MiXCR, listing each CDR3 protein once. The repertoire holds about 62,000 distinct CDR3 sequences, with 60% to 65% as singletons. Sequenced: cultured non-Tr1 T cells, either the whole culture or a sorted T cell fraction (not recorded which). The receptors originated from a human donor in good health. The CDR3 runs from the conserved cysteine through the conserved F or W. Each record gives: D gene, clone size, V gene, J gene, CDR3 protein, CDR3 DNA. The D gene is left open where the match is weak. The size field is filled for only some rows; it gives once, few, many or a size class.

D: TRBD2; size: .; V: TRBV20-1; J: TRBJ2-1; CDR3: CSASRRGYNREQFF; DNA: TGCAGTGCTTCTCGGCGGGGGTACAACCGTGAGCAGTTCTTC
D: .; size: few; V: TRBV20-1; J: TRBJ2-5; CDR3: CSASVGLRRAKTQYF; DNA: TGCAGTGCTAGCGTCGGTTTGCGCAGGGCTAAGACCCAGTACTTC
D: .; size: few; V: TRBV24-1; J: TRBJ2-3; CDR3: CATSDPTGRSTDTQYF; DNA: TGTGCCACCAGTGACCCGACAGGGAGGAGCACAGATACGCAGTATTTT
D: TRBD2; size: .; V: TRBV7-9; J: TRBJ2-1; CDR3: CASILAGVNNEQFF; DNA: TGTGCCAGCATCCTTGCGGGAGTCAACAATGAGCAGTTCTTC
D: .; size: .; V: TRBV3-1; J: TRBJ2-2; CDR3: CASSQPTGELFF; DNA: TGTGCCAGCAGCCAACCCACCGGGGAGCTGTTTTTT
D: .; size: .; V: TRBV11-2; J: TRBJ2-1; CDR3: CASTGLRRSYNEQFF; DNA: TGTGCCAGCACCGGACTTCGGCGCTCCTACAATGAGCAGTTCTTC
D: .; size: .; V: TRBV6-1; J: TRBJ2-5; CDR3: CASRHGTLQETQYF; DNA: TGTGCCAGCAGACACGGGACACTTCAAGAGACCCAGTACTTC
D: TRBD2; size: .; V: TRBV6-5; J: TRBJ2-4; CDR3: CASSRLAGGGGVSAKNIQYF; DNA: TGTGCCAGCAGCAGACTAGCGGGAGGAGGAGGGGTGTCAGCCAAAAACATTCAGTACTTC
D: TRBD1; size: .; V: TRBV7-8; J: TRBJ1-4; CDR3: CASSLEGTGFSPNEKLFF; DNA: TGTGCCAGCAGCTTAGAGGGGACAGGGTTTAGTCCTAATGAAAAACTGTTTTTT
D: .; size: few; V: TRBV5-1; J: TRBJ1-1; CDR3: CASSLEPGYTEAFF; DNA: TGCGCCAGCAGCTTGGAGCCGGGGTACACTGAAGCTTTCTTT
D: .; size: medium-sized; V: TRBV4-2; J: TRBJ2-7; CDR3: CASSQVEGTYEQYF; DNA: TGTGCCAGCAGCCAAGTAGAGGGTACCTACGAGCAGTACTTC
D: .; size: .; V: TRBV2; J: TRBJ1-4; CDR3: CASHEGLRGESNEKLFF; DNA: TGTGCCAGCCATGAAGGGCTCAGGGGCGAATCAAATGAAAAACTGTTTTTT
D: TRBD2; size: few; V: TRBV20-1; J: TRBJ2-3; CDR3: CSAVTSVDADTQYF; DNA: TGCAGTGCTGTGACTAGCGTGGACGCAGATACGCAGTATTTT
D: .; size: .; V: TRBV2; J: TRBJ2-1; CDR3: CASSLYNEQFF; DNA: TGTGCCAGCTCCCTCTACAATGAGCAGTTCTTC
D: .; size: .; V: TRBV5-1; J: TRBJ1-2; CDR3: CASSLAKTRGSGYTF; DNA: TGCGCCAGCAGCTTGGCCAAGACGAGGGGATCTGGCTACACCTTC
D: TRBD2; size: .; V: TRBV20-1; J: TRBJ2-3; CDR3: CSASPLAGGGDTQYF; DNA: TGCAGTGCCAGCCCCCTAGCGGGAGGTGGGGATACGCAGTATTTT
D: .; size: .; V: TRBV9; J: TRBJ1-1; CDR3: CASSVELFLEDTEAFF; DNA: TGTGCCAGCAGCGTAGAGCTTTTCCTTGAGGACACTGAAGCTTTCTTT
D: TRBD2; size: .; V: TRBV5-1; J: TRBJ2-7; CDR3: CASSWGVRLAGPYEQYF; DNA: TGCGCCAGCAGCTGGGGGGTTCGGCTAGCGGGACCCTACGAGCAGTACTTC